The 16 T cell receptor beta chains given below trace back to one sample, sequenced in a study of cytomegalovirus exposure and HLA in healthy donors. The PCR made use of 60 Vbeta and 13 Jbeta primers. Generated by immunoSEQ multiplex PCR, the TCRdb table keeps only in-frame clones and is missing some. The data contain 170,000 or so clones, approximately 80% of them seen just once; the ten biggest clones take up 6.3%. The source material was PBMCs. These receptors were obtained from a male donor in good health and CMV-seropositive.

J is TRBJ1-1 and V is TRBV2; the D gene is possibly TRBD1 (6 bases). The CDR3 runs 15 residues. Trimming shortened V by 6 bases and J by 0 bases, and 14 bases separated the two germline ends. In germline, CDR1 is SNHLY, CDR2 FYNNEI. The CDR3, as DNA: TGTGCCAGCAGCGCTTCCCGGGACATGAACACTGAAGCTTTCTTT. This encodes CASSASRDMNTEAFF.

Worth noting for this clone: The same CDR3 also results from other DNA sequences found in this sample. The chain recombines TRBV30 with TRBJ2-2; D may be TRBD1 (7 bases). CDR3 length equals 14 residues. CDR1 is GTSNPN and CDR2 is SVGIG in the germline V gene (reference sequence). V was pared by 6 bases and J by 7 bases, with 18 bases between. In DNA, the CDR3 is TGTGCCTGCTCCGGAGGAGGGGGCCACGGGGAGCTGTTTTTT. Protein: CACSGGGGHGELFF.

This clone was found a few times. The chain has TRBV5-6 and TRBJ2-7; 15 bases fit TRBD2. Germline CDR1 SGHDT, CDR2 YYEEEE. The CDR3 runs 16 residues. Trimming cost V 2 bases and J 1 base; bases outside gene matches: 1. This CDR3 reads CASSFGLAGGSYEQYF. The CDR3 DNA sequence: TGTGCCAGCAGCTTCGGACTAGCGGGAGGGTCCTACGAGCAGTACTTC.

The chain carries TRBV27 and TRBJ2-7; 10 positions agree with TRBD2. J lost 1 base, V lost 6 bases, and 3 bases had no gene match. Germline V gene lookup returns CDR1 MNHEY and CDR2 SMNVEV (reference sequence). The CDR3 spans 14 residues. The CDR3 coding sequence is TGTGCCAGCAGCCCGGGACTAGCGTCCTACGAGCAGTACTTC. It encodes CASSPGLASYEQYF.

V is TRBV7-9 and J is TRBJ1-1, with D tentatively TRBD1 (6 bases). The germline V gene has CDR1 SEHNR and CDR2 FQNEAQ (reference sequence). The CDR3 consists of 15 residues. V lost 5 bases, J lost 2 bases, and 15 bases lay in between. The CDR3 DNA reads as TGTGCCAGCAGCACTCCAACAGGGACCAACACTGAAGCTTTCTTT. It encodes CASSTPTGTNTEAFF.

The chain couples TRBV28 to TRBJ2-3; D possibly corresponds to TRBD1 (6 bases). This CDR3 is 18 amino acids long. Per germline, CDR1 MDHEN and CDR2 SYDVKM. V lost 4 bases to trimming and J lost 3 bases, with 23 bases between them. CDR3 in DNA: TGTGCCAGCAGTTGGGACCACAGGGCTGGATGGGGGACAGATACGCAGTATTTT. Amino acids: CASSWDHRAGWGTDTQYF.

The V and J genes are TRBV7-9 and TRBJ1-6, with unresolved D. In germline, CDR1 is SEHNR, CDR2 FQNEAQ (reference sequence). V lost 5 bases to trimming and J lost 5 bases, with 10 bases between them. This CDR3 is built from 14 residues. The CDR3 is CASSREGDNSPLHF. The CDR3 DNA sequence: TGTGCCAGCAGCCGGGAAGGAGATAATTCACCCCTCCACTTT.

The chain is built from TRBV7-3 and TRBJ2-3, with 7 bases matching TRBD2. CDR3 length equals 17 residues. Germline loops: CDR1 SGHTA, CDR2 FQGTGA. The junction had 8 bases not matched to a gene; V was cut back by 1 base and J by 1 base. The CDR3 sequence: CASSLNSAGVRTDTQYF. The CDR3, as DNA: TGTGCCAGCAGCTTAAATTCCGCGGGAGTTCGCACAGATACGCAGTATTTT. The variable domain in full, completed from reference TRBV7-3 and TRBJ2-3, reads GAGVSQTPSNKVTEKGKYVELRCDPISGHTALYWYRQSLGQGPEFLIYFQGTGAADDSGLPNDRFFAVRPEGSVSTLKIQRTERGDSAVYLCASSLNSAGVRTDTQYFGPGTRLTVL.

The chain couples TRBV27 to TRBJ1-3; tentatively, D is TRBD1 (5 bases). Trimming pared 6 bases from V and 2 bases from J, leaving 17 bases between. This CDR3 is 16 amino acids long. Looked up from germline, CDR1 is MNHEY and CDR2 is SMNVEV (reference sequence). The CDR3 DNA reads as TGTGCCAGCAGCCCCGGGGGGATCGCCGCTGGAAACACCATATATTTT. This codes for CASSPGGIAAGNTIYF.

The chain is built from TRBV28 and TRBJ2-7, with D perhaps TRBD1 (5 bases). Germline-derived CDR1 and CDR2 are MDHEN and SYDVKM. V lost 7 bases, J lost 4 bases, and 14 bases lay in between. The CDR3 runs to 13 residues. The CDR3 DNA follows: TGTGCCAGCAATATGCAGGGTGATTACGAGCAGTACTTC. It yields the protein CASNMQGDYEQYF. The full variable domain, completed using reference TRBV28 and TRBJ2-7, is DVKVTQSSRYLVKRTGEKVFLECVQDMDHENMFWYRQDPGLGLRLIYFSYDVKMKEKGDIPEGYSVSREKKERFSLILESASTNQTSMYLCASNMQGDYEQYFGPGTRLTVT.

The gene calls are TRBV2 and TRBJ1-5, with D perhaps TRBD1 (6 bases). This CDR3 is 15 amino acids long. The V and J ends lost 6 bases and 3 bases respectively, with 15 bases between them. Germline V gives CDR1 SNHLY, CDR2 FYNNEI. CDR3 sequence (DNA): TGTGCCAGCAGCCAAAGTGGGGGCTCCAATCAGCCCCAGCATTTT. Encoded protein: CASSQSGGSNQPQHF.

The CDR3 sequence: CASSQEATSGSSYEQYF. The CDR3 coding sequence is TGCGCCAGCAGCCAAGAGGCGACTAGCGGGAGCTCCTACGAGCAGTACTTC. This chain links TRBV4-3 with TRBJ2-7; 12 nucleotides line up with TRBD2. The trim removed 0 bases at V and 0 bases at J, leaving 3 bases unmatched. This CDR3 is built from 17 residues. Germline assignment: CDR1 LGHNA and CDR2 YSLEER.

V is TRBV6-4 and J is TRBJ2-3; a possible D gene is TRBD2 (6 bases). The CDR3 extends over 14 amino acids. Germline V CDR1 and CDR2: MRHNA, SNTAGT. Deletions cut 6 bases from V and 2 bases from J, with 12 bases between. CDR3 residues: CASSGGTNTDTQYF. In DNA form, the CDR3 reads TGTGCCAGCAGCGGGGGTACTAACACAGATACGCAGTATTTT.

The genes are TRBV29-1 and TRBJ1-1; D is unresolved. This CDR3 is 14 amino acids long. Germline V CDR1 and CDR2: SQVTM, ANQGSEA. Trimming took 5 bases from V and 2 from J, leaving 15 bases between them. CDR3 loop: CSVLVGRRNTEAFF. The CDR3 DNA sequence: TGCAGCGTTCTTGTGGGCAGGCGAAACACTGAAGCTTTCTTT.

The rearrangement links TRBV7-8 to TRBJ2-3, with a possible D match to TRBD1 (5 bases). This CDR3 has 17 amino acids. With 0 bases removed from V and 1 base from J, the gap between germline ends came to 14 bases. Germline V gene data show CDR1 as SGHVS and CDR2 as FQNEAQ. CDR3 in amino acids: CASSLAGPRTRTDTQYF. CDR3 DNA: TGTGCCAGCAGCTTAGCGGGGCCGCGGACCCGCACAGATACGCAGTATTTT.

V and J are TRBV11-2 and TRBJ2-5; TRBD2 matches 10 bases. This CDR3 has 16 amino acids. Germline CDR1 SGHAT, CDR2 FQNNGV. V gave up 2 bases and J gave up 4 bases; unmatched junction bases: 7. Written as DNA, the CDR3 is TGTGCCAGCAGCTTATCTAGCGGGAGTTATATAGAGACCCAGTACTTC. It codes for CASSLSSGSYIETQYF.